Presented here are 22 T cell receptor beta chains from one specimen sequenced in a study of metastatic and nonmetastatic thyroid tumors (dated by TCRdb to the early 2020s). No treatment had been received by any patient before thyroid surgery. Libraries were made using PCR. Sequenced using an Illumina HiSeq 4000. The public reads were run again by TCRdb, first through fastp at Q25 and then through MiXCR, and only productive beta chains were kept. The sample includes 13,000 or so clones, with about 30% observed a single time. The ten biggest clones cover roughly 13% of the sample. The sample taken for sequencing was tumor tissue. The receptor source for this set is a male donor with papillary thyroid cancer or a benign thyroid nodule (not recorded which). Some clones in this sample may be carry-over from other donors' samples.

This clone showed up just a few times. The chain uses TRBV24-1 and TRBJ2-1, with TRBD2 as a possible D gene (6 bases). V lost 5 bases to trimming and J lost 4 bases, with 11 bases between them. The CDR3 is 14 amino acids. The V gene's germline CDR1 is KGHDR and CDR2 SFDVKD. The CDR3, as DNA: TGTGCCACCAGTGCGGAGGGTTTTTACAATGAGCAGTTCTTC. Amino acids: CATSAEGFYNEQFF.

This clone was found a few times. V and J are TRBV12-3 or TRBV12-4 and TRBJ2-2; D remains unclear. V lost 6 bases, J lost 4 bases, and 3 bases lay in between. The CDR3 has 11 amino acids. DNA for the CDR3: TGTGCCAGCAGAATCACCGGGGAGCTGTTTTTT. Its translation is CASRITGELFF.

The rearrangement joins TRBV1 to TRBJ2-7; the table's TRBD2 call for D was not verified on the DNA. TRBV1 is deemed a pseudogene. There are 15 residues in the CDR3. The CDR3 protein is CTSSVGLGLHYEQYF. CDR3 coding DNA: TGTACCAGCAGCGTAGGGTTGGGACTACACTACGAGCAGTACTTC.

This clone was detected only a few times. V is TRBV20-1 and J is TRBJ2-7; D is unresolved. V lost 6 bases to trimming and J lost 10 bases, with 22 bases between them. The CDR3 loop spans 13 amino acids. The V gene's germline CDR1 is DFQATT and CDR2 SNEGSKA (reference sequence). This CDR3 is CSAGEVQAPPQYF. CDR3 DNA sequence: TGCAGTGCAGGCGAGGTTCAGGCCCCCCCTCAGTACTTC.

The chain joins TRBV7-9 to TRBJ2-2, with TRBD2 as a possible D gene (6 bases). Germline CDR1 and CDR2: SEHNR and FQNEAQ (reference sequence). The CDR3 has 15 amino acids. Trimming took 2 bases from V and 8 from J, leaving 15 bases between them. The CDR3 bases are TGTGCCAGCAGCTTATACGATGTAGCGGATGGGGAGCTGTTTTTT. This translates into CASSLYDVADGELFF.

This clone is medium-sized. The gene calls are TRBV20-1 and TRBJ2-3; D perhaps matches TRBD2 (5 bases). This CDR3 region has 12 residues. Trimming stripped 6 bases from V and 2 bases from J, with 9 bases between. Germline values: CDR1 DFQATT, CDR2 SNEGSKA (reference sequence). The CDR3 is CSASRDTDTQYF. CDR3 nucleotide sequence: TGCAGTGCCTCCCGGGACACAGATACGCAGTATTTT.

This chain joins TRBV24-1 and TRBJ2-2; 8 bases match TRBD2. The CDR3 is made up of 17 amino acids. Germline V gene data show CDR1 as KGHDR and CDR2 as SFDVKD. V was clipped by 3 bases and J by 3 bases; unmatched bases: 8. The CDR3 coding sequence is TGTGCCACCAGTGATCCACGGGGGGGCGTATACACCGGGGAGCTGTTTTTT. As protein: CATSDPRGGVYTGELFF.

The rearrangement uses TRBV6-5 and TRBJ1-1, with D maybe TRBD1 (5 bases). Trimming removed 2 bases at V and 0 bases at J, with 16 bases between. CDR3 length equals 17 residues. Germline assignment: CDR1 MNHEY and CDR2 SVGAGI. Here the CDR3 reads CASSYGTGADLNTEAFF. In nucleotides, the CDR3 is TGTGCCAGCAGTTACGGTACCGGGGCAGACCTGAACACTGAAGCTTTCTTT.

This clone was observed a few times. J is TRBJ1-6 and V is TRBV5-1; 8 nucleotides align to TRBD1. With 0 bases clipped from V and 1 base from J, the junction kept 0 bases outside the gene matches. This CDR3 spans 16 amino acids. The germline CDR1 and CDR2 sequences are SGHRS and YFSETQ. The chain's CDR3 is CASSLGQGSYNSPLHF. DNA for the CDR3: TGCGCCAGCAGCTTGGGACAGGGGTCCTATAATTCACCCCTCCACTTT.

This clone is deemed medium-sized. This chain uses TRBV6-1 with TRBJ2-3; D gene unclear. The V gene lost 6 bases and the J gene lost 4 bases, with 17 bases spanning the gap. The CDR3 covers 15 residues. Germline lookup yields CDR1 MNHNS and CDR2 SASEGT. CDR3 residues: CASRDRASAADTQYF. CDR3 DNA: TGTGCCAGCAGGGACCGCGCCTCGGCGGCAGATACGCAGTATTTT.

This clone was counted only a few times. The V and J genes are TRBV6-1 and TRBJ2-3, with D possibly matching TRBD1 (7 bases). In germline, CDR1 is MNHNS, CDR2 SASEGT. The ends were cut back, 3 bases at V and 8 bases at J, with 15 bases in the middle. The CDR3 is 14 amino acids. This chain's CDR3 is CASSEAGGSATQYF. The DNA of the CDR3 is TGTGCCAGCAGTGAGGCAGGGGGGTCGGCTACGCAGTATTTT.

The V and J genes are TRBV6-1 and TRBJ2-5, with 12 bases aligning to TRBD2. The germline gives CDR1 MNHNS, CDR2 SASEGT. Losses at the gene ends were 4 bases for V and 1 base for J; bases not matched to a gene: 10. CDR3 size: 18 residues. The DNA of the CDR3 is TGTGCCAGCAGTGTCCTGGGACTAGCGGGTGGGCCCCAAGAGACCCAGTACTTC. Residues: CASSVLGLAGGPQETQYF.

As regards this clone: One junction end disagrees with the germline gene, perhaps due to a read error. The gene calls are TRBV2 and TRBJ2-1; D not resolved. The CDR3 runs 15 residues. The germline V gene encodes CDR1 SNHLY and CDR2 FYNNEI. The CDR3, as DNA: TGTTCCAGCAGTCTCCCCGGGCTCAAGGGTAATGAGCAGTTTTTC. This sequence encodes CSSSLPGLKGNEQFF.

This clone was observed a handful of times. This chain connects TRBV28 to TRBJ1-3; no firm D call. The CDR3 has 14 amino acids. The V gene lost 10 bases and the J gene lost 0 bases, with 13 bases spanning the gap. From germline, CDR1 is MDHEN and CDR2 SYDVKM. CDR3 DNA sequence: TGTGCCACCCGACCATCATACTCTGGAAACACCATATATTTT. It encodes CATRPSYSGNTIYF.

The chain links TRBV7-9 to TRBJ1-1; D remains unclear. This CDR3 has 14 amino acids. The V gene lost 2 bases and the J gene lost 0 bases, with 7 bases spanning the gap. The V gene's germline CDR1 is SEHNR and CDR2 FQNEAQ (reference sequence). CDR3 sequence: CASSLPGMNTEAFF. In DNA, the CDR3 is TGTGCCAGCAGCTTACCCGGCATGAACACTGAAGCTTTCTTT.

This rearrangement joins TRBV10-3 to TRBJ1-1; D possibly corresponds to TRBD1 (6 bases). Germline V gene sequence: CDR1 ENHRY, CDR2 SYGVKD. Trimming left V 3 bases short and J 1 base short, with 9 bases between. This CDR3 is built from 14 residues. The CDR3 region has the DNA TGTGCCATCAGTGATGGGACAAGGAACACTGAAGCTTTCTTT. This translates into CAISDGTRNTEAFF.

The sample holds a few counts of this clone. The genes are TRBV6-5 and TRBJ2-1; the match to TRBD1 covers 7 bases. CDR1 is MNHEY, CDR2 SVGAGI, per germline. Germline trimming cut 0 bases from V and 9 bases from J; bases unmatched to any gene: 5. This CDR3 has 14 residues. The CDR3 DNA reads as TGTGCCAGCAGTTACTCGGCAGGGGGTGGTGAGCAGTTCTTC. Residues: CASSYSAGGGEQFF.

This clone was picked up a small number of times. The CDR3 region has the DNA TGTGCCATCACCCCCGGGACTAGCGGGGAAGAGACCCAGTACTTC. It translates to CAITPGTSGEETQYF. The chain recombines TRBV10-3 with TRBJ2-5, with TRBD2 matching over 13 bases. Germline V gene sequence: CDR1 ENHRY, CDR2 SYGVKD. J gave up 3 bases and V 7 bases, and 5 bases lay outside the gene matches. The CDR3 covers 15 residues.

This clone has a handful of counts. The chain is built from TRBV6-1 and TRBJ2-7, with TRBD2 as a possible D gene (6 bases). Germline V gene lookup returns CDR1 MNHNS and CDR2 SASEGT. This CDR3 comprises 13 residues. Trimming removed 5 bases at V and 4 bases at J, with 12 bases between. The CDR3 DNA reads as TGTGCCAGCAGTCGGACTATTCGGTACGAGCAGTACTTC. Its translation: CASSRTIRYEQYF.

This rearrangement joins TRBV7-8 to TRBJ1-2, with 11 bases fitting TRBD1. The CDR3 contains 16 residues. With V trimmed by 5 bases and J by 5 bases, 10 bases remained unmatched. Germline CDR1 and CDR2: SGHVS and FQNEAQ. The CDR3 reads CASSRSGTGGGYGYTF. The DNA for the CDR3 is TGTGCCAGCAGCCGATCCGGGACAGGGGGAGGTTATGGCTACACCTTC.

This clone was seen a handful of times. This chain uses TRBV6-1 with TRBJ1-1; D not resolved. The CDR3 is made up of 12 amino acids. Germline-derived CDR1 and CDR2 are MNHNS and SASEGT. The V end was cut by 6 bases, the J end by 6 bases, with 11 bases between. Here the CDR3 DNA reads TGTGCCAGCAGCCTCATAAGTTCTGAAGCTTTCTTT. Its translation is CASSLISSEAFF.

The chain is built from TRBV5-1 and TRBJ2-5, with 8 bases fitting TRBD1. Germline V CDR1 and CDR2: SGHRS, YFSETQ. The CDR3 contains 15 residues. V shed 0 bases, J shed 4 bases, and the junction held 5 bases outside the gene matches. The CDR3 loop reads CASSLEGRGRETQYF. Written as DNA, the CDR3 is TGCGCCAGCAGCTTGGAAGGCAGGGGGCGAGAGACCCAGTACTTC.